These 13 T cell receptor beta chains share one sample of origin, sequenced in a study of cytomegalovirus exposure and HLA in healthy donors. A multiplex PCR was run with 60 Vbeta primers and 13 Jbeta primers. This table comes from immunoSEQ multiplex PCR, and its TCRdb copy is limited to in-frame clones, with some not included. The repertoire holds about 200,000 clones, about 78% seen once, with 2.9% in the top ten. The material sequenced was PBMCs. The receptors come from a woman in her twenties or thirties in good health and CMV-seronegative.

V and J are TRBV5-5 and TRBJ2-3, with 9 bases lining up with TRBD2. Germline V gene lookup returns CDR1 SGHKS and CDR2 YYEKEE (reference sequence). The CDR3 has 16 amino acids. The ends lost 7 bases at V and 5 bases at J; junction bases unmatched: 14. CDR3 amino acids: CASGPGSGGRGDTQYF. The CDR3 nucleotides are TGTGCCAGCGGACCAGGAAGCGGGGGGCGAGGAGATACGCAGTATTTT.

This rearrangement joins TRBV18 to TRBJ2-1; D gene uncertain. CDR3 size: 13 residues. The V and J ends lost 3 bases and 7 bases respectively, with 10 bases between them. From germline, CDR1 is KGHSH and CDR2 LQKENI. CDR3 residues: CASSPYNDNEQFF. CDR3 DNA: TGTGCCAGCTCACCGTACAACGATAATGAGCAGTTCTTC.

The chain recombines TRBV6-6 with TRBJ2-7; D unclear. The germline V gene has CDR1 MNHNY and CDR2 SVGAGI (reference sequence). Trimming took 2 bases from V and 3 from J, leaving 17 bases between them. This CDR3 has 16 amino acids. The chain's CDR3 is CASSYGGAETLYEQYF. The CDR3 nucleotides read TGTGCCAGCAGTTACGGTGGTGCGGAGACCCTCTACGAGCAGTACTTC.

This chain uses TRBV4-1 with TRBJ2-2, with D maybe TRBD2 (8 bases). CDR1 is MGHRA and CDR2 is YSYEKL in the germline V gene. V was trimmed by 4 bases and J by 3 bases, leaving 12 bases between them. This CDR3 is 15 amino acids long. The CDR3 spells CASSLGRGHTGELFF. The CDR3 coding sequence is TGCGCCAGCAGCCTCGGGAGGGGGCACACCGGGGAGCTGTTTTTT.

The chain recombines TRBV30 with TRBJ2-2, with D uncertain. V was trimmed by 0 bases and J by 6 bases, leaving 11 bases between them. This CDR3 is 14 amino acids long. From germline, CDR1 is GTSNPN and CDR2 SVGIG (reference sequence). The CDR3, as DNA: TGTGCCTGGAGTGTAGCGATCGGCTCCGGGGAGCTGTTTTTT. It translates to CAWSVAIGSGELFF. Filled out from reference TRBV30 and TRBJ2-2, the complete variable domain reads SQTIHQWPATLVQPVGSPLSLECTVEGTSNPNLYWYRQAAGRGLQLLFYSVGIGQISSEVPQNLSASRPQDRQFILSSKKLLLSDSGFYLCAWSVAIGSGELFFGEGSRLTVL.

As DNA, the CDR3 is TGTGCCAGCAGTTACCAGGGGGGAAATTGGGCCAGTACCCAGTACTTC. Amino acids: CASSYQGGNWASTQYF. The V gene is TRBV6-5, the J gene TRBJ2-5; D is perhaps TRBD1 (7 bases). The CDR3 contains 16 residues. The germline V and J ends were trimmed by 2 bases and 8 bases, with 21 bases remaining between them. Germline CDR1 and CDR2: MNHEY and SVGAGI.

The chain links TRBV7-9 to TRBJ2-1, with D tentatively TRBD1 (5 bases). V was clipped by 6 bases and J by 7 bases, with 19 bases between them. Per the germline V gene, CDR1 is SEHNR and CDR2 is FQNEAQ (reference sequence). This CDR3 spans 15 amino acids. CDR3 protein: CASSQDSGKINEQFF. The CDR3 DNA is TGTGCCAGCAGTCAAGACAGTGGGAAAATTAATGAGCAGTTCTTC.

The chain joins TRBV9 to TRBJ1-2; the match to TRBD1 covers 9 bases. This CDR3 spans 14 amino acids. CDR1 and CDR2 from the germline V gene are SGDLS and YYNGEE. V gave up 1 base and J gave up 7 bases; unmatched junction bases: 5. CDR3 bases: TGTGCCAGCAGCGTAAGCGGGACAGGGCTTGGCTACACCTTC. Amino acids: CASSVSGTGLGYTF.

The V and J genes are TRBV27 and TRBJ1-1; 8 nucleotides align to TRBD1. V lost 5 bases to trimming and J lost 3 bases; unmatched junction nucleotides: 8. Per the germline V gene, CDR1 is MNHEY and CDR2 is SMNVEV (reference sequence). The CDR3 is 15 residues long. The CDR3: CASSPSRGRDTEAFF. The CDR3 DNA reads TGTGCCAGCAGTCCATCCAGGGGGCGCGACACTGAAGCTTTCTTT.

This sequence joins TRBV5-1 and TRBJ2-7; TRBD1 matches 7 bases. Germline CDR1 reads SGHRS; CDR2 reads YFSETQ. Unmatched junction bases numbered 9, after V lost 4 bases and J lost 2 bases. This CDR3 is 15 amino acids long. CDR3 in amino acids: CASSQTGLRTYEQYF. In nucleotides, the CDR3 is TGCGCCAGCAGCCAGACAGGGTTACGAACCTACGAGCAGTACTTC.

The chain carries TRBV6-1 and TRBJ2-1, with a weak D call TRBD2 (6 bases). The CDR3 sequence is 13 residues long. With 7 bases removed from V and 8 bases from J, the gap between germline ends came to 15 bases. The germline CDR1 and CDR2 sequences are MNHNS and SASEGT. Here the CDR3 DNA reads TGTGCCAGCATTGGAGGGGTTACCTATGAGCAGTTCTTC. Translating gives CASIGGVTYEQFF.

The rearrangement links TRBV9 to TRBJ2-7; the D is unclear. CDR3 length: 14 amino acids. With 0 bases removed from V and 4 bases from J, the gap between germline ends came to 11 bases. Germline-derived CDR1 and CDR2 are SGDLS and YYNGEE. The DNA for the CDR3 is TGTGCCAGCAGCGTAGACCCGGTTCCTTACGAGCAGTACTTC. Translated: CASSVDPVPYEQYF.

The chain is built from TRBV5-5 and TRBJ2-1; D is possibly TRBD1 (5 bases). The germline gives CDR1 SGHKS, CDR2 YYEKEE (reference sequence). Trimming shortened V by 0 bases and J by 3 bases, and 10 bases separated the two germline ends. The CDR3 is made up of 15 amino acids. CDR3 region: CASSLDPGLYNEQFF. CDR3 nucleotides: TGTGCCAGCAGCTTGGATCCAGGGCTCTACAATGAGCAGTTCTTC.